The source of this T cell receptor (beta chain) is a study of somatic mutations in cytotoxic T cells in rheumatoid arthritis. General observations from the study: The CD8+ clonality of rheumatoid arthritis patients increased with age, whereas that of healthy controls did not. Some patients, about an eighth of the roughly 60, had a largest CD8+ clone that exceeded 20% of CD8+ cells.

CD4+ and CD8+ cells were isolated by positive magnetic bead selection, with purity checked by flow cytometry. Deletions cut 0 bases from V and 7 bases from J, with 7 bases between. The CDR3 is 13 residues long. CDR1 is MGHRA and CDR2 is YSYEKL in the germline V gene. Sequenced by immunoSEQ multiplex PCR; TCRdb stores in-frame clones only, minus some. The repertoire consists of fewer than 30,000 clones, with around 74% occurring once and the leading ten covering 7.5% to 10%. A note on this clone: As yet, its antigen is unknown.

Input material: CD8+ T cells sorted from blood. This sequence was found in a young woman in good health. The rearrangement uses TRBV4-1 and TRBJ1-5, with D maybe TRBD1 (5 bases). CDR3 amino acids: CASSQDREQPQHF. The CDR3 nucleotides read TGCGCCAGCAGCCAAGACAGGGAACAGCCCCAGCATTTT.